The next 23 T cell receptor beta chains were all read from a single sample in a study of blood T cell repertoires in COVID-19. The protocol was immunoSEQ multiplex PCR, while the TCRdb copy is restricted to in-frame clones and leaves out a portion. This sample carries 300,000 to 350,000 clones, 90% of them seen once, and the ten largest clones take roughly 1%. The sequenced sample consisted of peripheral blood. Source of these receptors: a middle-aged woman with COVID-19, enrolled during active disease.

J is TRBJ2-2 and V is TRBV10-3, with 7 bases fitting TRBD2. The CDR3 sequence is 19 residues long. CDR1 is ENHRY and CDR2 is SYGVKD in the germline V gene. V was clipped by 9 bases and J by 4 bases; unmatched bases: 23. The CDR3 loop reads CAILAMIAGDHPTTGELFF. CDR3 in DNA: TGTGCCATACTAGCGATGATTGCGGGGGACCATCCGACCACCGGGGAGCTGTTTTTT.

The rearrangement links TRBV5-6 to TRBJ2-1; D is possibly TRBD2 (5 bases). Germline assignment: CDR1 SGHDT and CDR2 YYEEEE. Trimming pared 0 bases from V and 12 bases from J, leaving 10 bases between. The CDR3 consists of 12 residues. This CDR3 is CASSLAATMQFF. The DNA for the CDR3 is TGTGCCAGCAGCTTGGCGGCGACTATGCAGTTCTTC.

The chain joins TRBV19 to TRBJ1-2; no definite D call. Germline V lookup: CDR1 LNHDA, CDR2 SQIVND (reference sequence). V dropped 5 bases and J dropped 7 bases, with 14 bases sitting between them. The CDR3 length is 13 residues. The CDR3 region has the DNA TGTGCCAGTAGTTTTGGACTGATGCTTGGCTACACCTTC. Translated: CASSFGLMLGYTF.

V usage is TRBV5-1 and J usage is TRBJ2-6; D remains unclear. V was pared by 0 bases and J by 0 bases, with 7 bases between. The CDR3 contains 16 residues. Germline V CDR1 and CDR2: SGHRS, YFSETQ. In DNA, the CDR3 is TGCGCCAGCAGCTTGGAACTCCGCTCTGGGGCCAACGTCCTGACTTTC. This translates into CASSLELRSGANVLTF.

To note about this clone: One junction end does not reproduce the germline sequence, and a read error may be involved. This same CDR3 is encoded by further DNA sequences in the sample. This rearrangement joins TRBV27 to TRBJ2-7; 8 nucleotides align to TRBD1. This CDR3 contains 13 residues. Germline loops: CDR1 MNHEY, CDR2 SMNVEV (reference sequence). CDR3 nucleotide sequence: TGCGCCAGCAGTCTCTCATCCGGGACAGGCCAGTACTTC. Its translation is CASSLSSGTGQYF.

The chain uses TRBV3-1 (or the pseudogene TRBV3-2) and TRBJ1-2, with 8 positions matching TRBD1. J was trimmed by 6 bases and V by 4 bases; bases with no gene match: 13. CDR3 size: 16 residues. Germline V lookup: CDR1 LGHDT, CDR2 YNNKEL (reference sequence). CDR3 in amino acids: CASSLIPGGQGHGYTF. In DNA, the CDR3 is TGTGCCAGCAGCCTAATACCAGGGGGCCAGGGTCATGGCTACACCTTC.

This chain uses TRBV19 with TRBJ1-4, with D possibly being TRBD1 (5 bases). CDR1 and CDR2 from the germline V gene are LNHDA and SQIVND (reference sequence). Deletions cut 3 bases from V and 8 bases from J, with 13 bases between. This CDR3 is built from 14 residues. CDR3 in amino acids: CASSMTRVFEKLFF. The CDR3 DNA sequence: TGTGCCAGTAGTATGACCAGGGTATTCGAAAAACTGTTTTTT.

In this sample, this clone turned up once. In DNA, the CDR3 is TGTGCCAGCAGTTTTTTCAGGGGAGCACGGGAGACCCAGTACTTC. Encoded protein: CASSFFRGARETQYF. This chain uses TRBV28 with TRBJ2-5, with D perhaps TRBD1 (6 bases). The CDR3 length is 15 residues. Germline V gives CDR1 MDHEN, CDR2 SYDVKM. Trimming stripped 3 bases from V and 5 bases from J, with 16 bases between.

The gene calls are TRBV7-3 and TRBJ2-7, with 8 bases lining up with TRBD1. The CDR3 is made up of 14 amino acids. The junction had 8 bases not matched to a gene; V was cut back by 5 bases and J by 5 bases. Germline V gene sequence: CDR1 SGHTA, CDR2 FQGTGA. CDR3 in DNA: TGTGCCAGCAGCCTCGCAGGGGGCTTCAACGAGCAGTACTTC. Encoded protein: CASSLAGGFNEQYF.

The chain carries TRBV5-4 and TRBJ1-1; D gene unclear. This CDR3 contains 14 residues. The germline V gene has CDR1 SGHNT and CDR2 YYREEE (reference sequence). Trimming shortened V by 1 base and J by 1 base, and 8 bases separated the two germline ends. In DNA, the CDR3 is TGTGCCAGCAGCTTGATCGGTGGGAACACTGAAGCTTTCTTT. Its protein is CASSLIGGNTEAFF.

V gene TRBV3-1 (or the pseudogene TRBV3-2) combines with J gene TRBJ2-5; the match to TRBD1 covers 11 bases. With V trimmed by 5 bases and J by 5 bases, 13 bases remained unmatched. CDR3 length equals 17 residues. Germline V gene data show CDR1 as LGHDT and CDR2 as YNNKEL (reference sequence). CDR3 sequence: CASSSPPGQGVLETQYF. The CDR3 DNA sequence: TGTGCCAGCAGCTCCCCACCGGGACAGGGGGTTCTGGAGACCCAGTACTTC.

The rearrangement joins TRBV7-3 to TRBJ1-3; tentative D call: TRBD1 (6 bases). Trimming took 5 bases from V and 1 from J, leaving 9 bases between them. The CDR3 loop spans 14 amino acids. Germline assignment: CDR1 SGHTA and CDR2 FQGTGA. The CDR3 reads CASSLDRSGNTIYF. In nucleotides, the CDR3 is TGTGCCAGCAGCCTGGACAGATCTGGAAACACCATATATTTT.

The chain combines TRBV27 with TRBJ2-1, with 9 bases matching TRBD2. This CDR3 is 15 amino acids long. Looked up from germline, CDR1 is MNHEY and CDR2 is SMNVEV (reference sequence). V was pared by 3 bases and J by 7 bases, with 7 bases of the junction left unmatched. The CDR3 sequence: CASSFGVAGANEQFF. The CDR3 bases are TGTGCCAGCAGTTTTGGGGTAGCGGGAGCGAATGAGCAGTTCTTC.

This chain uses TRBV30 with TRBJ1-4; no clear D gene. Looked up from germline, CDR1 is GTSNPN and CDR2 is SVGIG (reference sequence). Deletions cut 2 bases from V and 5 bases from J, with 15 bases between. The CDR3 loop spans 15 amino acids. CDR3 sequence (DNA): TGTGCCTGGAGTACCCAATCCGGGGTGAATGAAAAACTGTTTTTT. Translating it yields CAWSTQSGVNEKLFF.

This chain links TRBV6-6 with TRBJ1-2; D unclear. Trimming shortened V by 2 bases and J by 2 bases, and 9 bases separated the two germline ends. In germline, CDR1 is MNHNY, CDR2 SVGAGI (reference sequence). This CDR3 contains 14 residues. Here the CDR3 reads CASSYRGDNYGYTF. The CDR3 coding sequence is TGTGCCAGCAGTTACCGGGGTGACAACTATGGCTACACCTTC.

The chain recombines TRBV27 with TRBJ1-2; TRBD1 might be the D (5 bases). The CDR3 is made up of 16 amino acids. Trimming pared 3 bases from V and 7 bases from J, leaving 21 bases between. Per germline, CDR1 MNHEY and CDR2 SMNVEV (reference sequence). CDR3 sequence: CASSFPGGWRVSGYTF. CDR3 in DNA: TGTGCCAGCAGTTTCCCCGGGGGATGGAGGGTGAGTGGCTACACCTTC.

The sample holds one count of this clone. The chain combines TRBV10-3 with TRBJ2-7; D is possibly TRBD1 (5 bases). Trimming shortened V by 0 bases and J by 2 bases, and 14 bases separated the two germline ends. CDR1 is ENHRY, CDR2 SYGVKD, per germline. The CDR3 extends over 16 amino acids. The CDR3 DNA sequence: TGTGCCATCAGTGAGTCGCCAGGGCCAACACCCTACGAGCAGTACTTC. Its translation: CAISESPGPTPYEQYF.

J is TRBJ2-7 and V is TRBV15; no firm D call. The CDR3 runs 16 residues. The ends were cut back, 0 bases at V and 5 bases at J, with 17 bases in the middle. Per germline, CDR1 LNHNV and CDR2 YYDKDF (reference sequence). CDR3 DNA sequence: TGTGCCACCAGCAGAGATTTGGGTCGAATGAGGCACGAGCAGTACTTC. The encoded protein is CATSRDLGRMRHEQYF.

This sequence joins TRBV7-9 and TRBJ2-2; D might be TRBD2 (6 bases). V lost 3 bases to trimming and J lost 6 bases, with 8 bases between them. CDR1 SEHNR and CDR2 FQNEAQ come from the germline V gene (reference sequence). The CDR3 consists of 13 residues. CDR3 bases: TGTGCCAGCAGCTTTTCGGGGGCCGGGGAGCTGTTTTTT. Translating gives CASSFSGAGELFF.

The chain is built from TRBV28 and TRBJ1-5; 7 bases are shared with TRBD1. The CDR3 runs 16 residues. Trimming removed 1 base from V and 5 bases from J; junction bases left unmatched: 8. CDR1 and CDR2 (germline): MDHEN, SYDVKM. The CDR3 protein is CASSLFRDRMDQPQHF. DNA of the CDR3: TGTGCCAGCAGTTTATTCCGGGACAGAATGGATCAGCCCCAGCATTTT. Drawing the rest from reference TRBV28 and TRBJ1-5, the complete variable domain is DVKVTQSSRYLVKRTGEKVFLECVQDMDHENMFWYRQDPGLGLRLIYFSYDVKMKEKGDIPEGYSVSREKKERFSLILESASTNQTSMYLCASSLFRDRMDQPQHFGDGTRLSIL.

This sequence joins TRBV12-3 or TRBV12-4 and TRBJ1-5, with 8 nucleotides matching TRBD1. Losses at the gene ends were 1 base for V and 7 bases for J; bases not matched to a gene: 0. CDR3 length equals 13 residues. The CDR3 bases are TGTGCCAGCAGTTTAGGGGACAGGCAGCCCCAGCATTTT. This gives the protein CASSLGDRQPQHF.

The CDR3 protein is CAISEPTGKGEQFF. The DNA for the CDR3 is TGTGCCATCAGTGAGCCGACGGGGAAGGGTGAGCAGTTCTTC. The chain couples TRBV10-3 to TRBJ2-1, with D possibly TRBD2 on 5 matching bases. The V gene lost 2 bases and the J gene lost 9 bases, with 14 bases spanning the gap. Germline-derived CDR1 and CDR2 are ENHRY and SYGVKD. CDR3 length: 14 amino acids.

The rearrangement joins TRBV29-1 to TRBJ1-1; maybe TRBD1 (6 bases). CDR1 SQVTM and CDR2 ANQGSEA come from the germline V gene. V dropped 5 bases and J dropped 4 bases, with 14 bases sitting between them. The CDR3 has 13 amino acids. As DNA, the CDR3 is TGCAGCGTTCAAGGGGGGCGCCGCACTGAAGCTTTCTTT. Its translation is CSVQGGRRTEAFF.